These T cell receptor beta chains were read from a single sample in a study of cytomegalovirus exposure and HLA in healthy donors. TCRdb keeps only in-frame clones here, not all; method: immunoSEQ multiplex PCR. The table includes about 130,000 clones, 75% to 85% detected once. The source material was PBMCs. Every receptor here comes from a male donor in good health and CMV-seropositive. CDR3s include the opening cysteine and the closing phenylalanine or tryptophan. Each record gives: CDR3 length, clone size, J gene, V gene, D gene, CDR3 DNA, CDR3 protein. The D gene is left open where the match is weak. Where a row states a size, it is once, few, many or the class of an expanded clone; other rows omit it.

cdr3_length: 14; clone_size: .; j_call: TRBJ2-3; v_call: TRBV7-9; d_call: TRBD2; cdr3_nt: TGTGCCAGCACCCTTAGCGGGAGCACAGATACGCAGTATTTT; cdr3_aa: CASTLSGSTDTQYF
cdr3_length: 15; clone_size: .; j_call: TRBJ2-3; v_call: TRBV9; d_call: .; cdr3_nt: TGTGCCAGCAGCGTAGATAGCGGTTTCGAAGATACGCAGTATTTT; cdr3_aa: CASSVDSGFEDTQYF
cdr3_length: 14; clone_size: .; j_call: TRBJ1-6; v_call: TRBV6-6; d_call: .; cdr3_nt: TGTGCCAGCAGTTACATTTTCAGTGGTCCACCCCTCCACTTT; cdr3_aa: CASSYIFSGPPLHF
cdr3_length: 16; clone_size: .; j_call: TRBJ2-1; v_call: TRBV4-2; d_call: TRBD2; cdr3_nt: TGTGCCAGCAGCCAAGACCCGGGAGGGTCCTACAATGAGCAGTTCTTC; cdr3_aa: CASSQDPGGSYNEQFF
cdr3_length: 14; clone_size: once; j_call: TRBJ2-5; v_call: TRBV11-2; d_call: .; cdr3_nt: TGTGCCAGCAGCTTCCAGGGGTACCAAGAGACCCAGTACTTC; cdr3_aa: CASSFQGYQETQYF
cdr3_length: 15; clone_size: .; j_call: TRBJ2-2; v_call: TRBV6-1; d_call: .; cdr3_nt: TGTGCCAGCAGTGAAGGGCTCGGGGAGACCGGGGAGCTGTTTTTT; cdr3_aa: CASSEGLGETGELFF
cdr3_length: 14; clone_size: .; j_call: TRBJ2-3; v_call: TRBV5-8; d_call: .; cdr3_nt: TGTGCCAGCAGCTTACTAGGAGGCACAGATACGCAGTATTTT; cdr3_aa: CASSLLGGTDTQYF
cdr3_length: 10; clone_size: .; j_call: TRBJ1-2; v_call: TRBV5-4; d_call: .; cdr3_nt: TGTGCCAGCAGCTCGGATGGCTACACCTTC; cdr3_aa: CASSSDGYTF
cdr3_length: 15; clone_size: once; j_call: TRBJ1-6; v_call: TRBV28; d_call: TRBD1; cdr3_nt: TGTGCCAGCAAATGGGTGGGACAGGGGATTTCACCCCTCCACTTT; cdr3_aa: CASKWVGQGISPLHF
cdr3_length: 14; clone_size: few; j_call: TRBJ2-6; v_call: TRBV7-9; d_call: .; cdr3_nt: TGTGCCAGCAGCCCCTCGAGTGGGGCCAACGGCCTGACTTTC; cdr3_aa: CASSPSSGANGLTF
cdr3_length: 15; clone_size: .; j_call: TRBJ2-7; v_call: TRBV6-6; d_call: .; cdr3_nt: TGTGCCAGCAGGGGCCGGGCTAGCGATCCCTACGAGCAGTACTTC; cdr3_aa: CASRGRASDPYEQYF
cdr3_length: 17; clone_size: .; j_call: TRBJ2-3; v_call: TRBV7-2; d_call: .; cdr3_nt: TGTGCCAGCAGCTTAAGGTCGGCTAGCTCTCGCACAGATACGCAGTATTTT; cdr3_aa: CASSLRSASSRTDTQYF
cdr3_length: 15; clone_size: .; j_call: TRBJ1-3; v_call: TRBV9; d_call: .; cdr3_nt: TGTGCCAGCAGCGCCGGACCCAGGGAAGGAAACACCATATATTTT; cdr3_aa: CASSAGPREGNTIYF
cdr3_length: 17; clone_size: once; j_call: TRBJ1-6; v_call: TRBV27; d_call: .; cdr3_nt: TGTGCCAGCAGTTTATTTTCTCCACAGGCGGGAGATTCACCCCTCCACTTT; cdr3_aa: CASSLFSPQAGDSPLHF
cdr3_length: 11; clone_size: .; j_call: TRBJ2-7; v_call: TRBV2; d_call: .; cdr3_nt: TGTGCCAGCAGTCCCAGGCAGGGGCAGTACTTC; cdr3_aa: CASSPRQGQYF
cdr3_length: 15; clone_size: .; j_call: TRBJ2-1; v_call: TRBV7-8; d_call: .; cdr3_nt: TGTGCCAGCAGCTTAGGGGGCACGGTTACGAATGAGCAGTTCTTC; cdr3_aa: CASSLGGTVTNEQFF
cdr3_length: 15; clone_size: .; j_call: TRBJ1-4; v_call: TRBV7-9; d_call: TRBD1; cdr3_nt: TGTGCCAGCAGCTTAGGGAGGGGGCTGAATGAAAAACTGTTTTTT; cdr3_aa: CASSLGRGLNEKLFF
cdr3_length: 13; clone_size: .; j_call: TRBJ1-1; v_call: TRBV6-1; d_call: .; cdr3_nt: TGTGCGAGCACAAGGGGAGGGGGCACTGAAGCTTTCTTT; cdr3_aa: CASTRGGGTEAFF
cdr3_length: 16; clone_size: .; j_call: TRBJ2-7; v_call: TRBV7-6; d_call: .; cdr3_nt: TGTGCCAGCAGCCCCCACCGCATGGCTGACGTACGAGGGCAGTACTTC; cdr3_aa: CASSPHRMADVRGQYF
cdr3_length: 15; clone_size: .; j_call: TRBJ1-3; v_call: TRBV7-9; d_call: TRBD1; cdr3_nt: TGTGCCAGCAGCGGCAGGGACAGCTCTGGAAACACCATATATTTT; cdr3_aa: CASSGRDSSGNTIYF
cdr3_length: 16; clone_size: .; j_call: TRBJ2-7; v_call: TRBV28; d_call: .; cdr3_nt: TGTGCCAGCAGTTCCGTGCTAGCGTCCCTACTATACGAGCAGTACTTC; cdr3_aa: CASSSVLASLLYEQYF
cdr3_length: 15; clone_size: .; j_call: TRBJ2-7; v_call: TRBV21-1; d_call: .; cdr3_nt: TGTGCCAGCAGCCGCCATACCGGGACAGGGTACGAGCAGTACTTC; cdr3_aa: CASSRHTGTGYEQYF
cdr3_length: 15; clone_size: once; j_call: TRBJ2-7; v_call: TRBV27; d_call: TRBD2; cdr3_nt: TGTGCCAGCAGTTTAGCGGGAGAGGAAACTTACGAGCAGTACTTC; cdr3_aa: CASSLAGEETYEQYF
cdr3_length: 14; clone_size: .; j_call: TRBJ2-7; v_call: TRBV27; d_call: TRBD2; cdr3_nt: TGTGCCAGCAGGATCCTAGCGGGCACCGACGAGCAGTACTTC; cdr3_aa: CASRILAGTDEQYF
cdr3_length: 13; clone_size: .; j_call: TRBJ1-1; v_call: TRBV7-2; d_call: .; cdr3_nt: TGTGCCAGCAGCATTGACAGGAACACTGAAGCTTTCTTT; cdr3_aa: CASSIDRNTEAFF
cdr3_length: 15; clone_size: .; j_call: TRBJ2-3; v_call: TRBV5-4; d_call: TRBD2; cdr3_nt: TGTGCCAGCAGTTCCGGGGGGGTGAGCACAGATACGCAGTATTTT; cdr3_aa: CASSSGGVSTDTQYF
cdr3_length: 15; clone_size: .; j_call: TRBJ2-1; v_call: TRBV5-6; d_call: TRBD2; cdr3_nt: TGTGCCAGCATCCGCTCCGGGACTAGCTTCAATGAGCAGTTCTTC; cdr3_aa: CASIRSGTSFNEQFF
cdr3_length: 13; clone_size: .; j_call: TRBJ2-1; v_call: TRBV27; d_call: .; cdr3_nt: TGTGCCAGCGGCCTTGGGCAGGGGGGTGAGCAGTTCTTC; cdr3_aa: CASGLGQGGEQFF
cdr3_length: 14; clone_size: .; j_call: TRBJ2-5; v_call: TRBV7-2; d_call: TRBD1; cdr3_nt: TGTGCCAGCAGCCCCGACAGGGCTCAAGAGACCCAGTACTTC; cdr3_aa: CASSPDRAQETQYF
cdr3_length: 14; clone_size: .; j_call: TRBJ1-2; v_call: TRBV9; d_call: TRBD1; cdr3_nt: TGTGCCAGCAGCGTAGAAGGACAGGGCTATGGCTACACCTTC; cdr3_aa: CASSVEGQGYGYTF
cdr3_length: 14; clone_size: once; j_call: TRBJ1-1; v_call: TRBV9; d_call: TRBD1; cdr3_nt: TGTGCCAGCAGCGTATCAGGGGGGAACACTGAAGCTTTCTTT; cdr3_aa: CASSVSGGNTEAFF
cdr3_length: 14; clone_size: .; j_call: TRBJ2-7; v_call: TRBV7-9; d_call: TRBD2; cdr3_nt: TGTGCCAGCAGCTTAAGCGGGATGCCCAACGAGCAGTACTTC; cdr3_aa: CASSLSGMPNEQYF
cdr3_length: 17; clone_size: .; j_call: TRBJ2-7; v_call: TRBV28; d_call: .; cdr3_nt: TGTGCCAGCAGTTTATTTCAATTCGGGGGAGAGGCCTACGAGCAGTACTTC; cdr3_aa: CASSLFQFGGEAYEQYF
cdr3_length: 18; clone_size: .; j_call: TRBJ2-4; v_call: TRBV28; d_call: .; cdr3_nt: TGTGCCAGCAGTTTTGTGGCAGGGAGGTCATTAGCCAAAAACATTCAGTACTTC; cdr3_aa: CASSFVAGRSLAKNIQYF
cdr3_length: 15; clone_size: .; j_call: TRBJ1-1; v_call: TRBV9; d_call: .; cdr3_nt: TGTGCCAGCAGCGTAGTTAACAGTCTGAACACTGAAGCTTTCTTT; cdr3_aa: CASSVVNSLNTEAFF
cdr3_length: 12; clone_size: .; j_call: TRBJ1-1; v_call: TRBV27; d_call: .; cdr3_nt: TGTGCCAGCAGTTCCGGACTAGGTGAAGCTTTCTTT; cdr3_aa: CASSSGLGEAFF
cdr3_length: 16; clone_size: .; j_call: TRBJ2-2; v_call: TRBV9; d_call: .; cdr3_nt: TGTGCCAGCAGTCCCGGAGGGGCAGCGAGGACCGGGGAGCTGTTTTTT; cdr3_aa: CASSPGGAARTGELFF
cdr3_length: 13; clone_size: .; j_call: TRBJ2-7; v_call: TRBV21-1; d_call: .; cdr3_nt: TGTGCCAGAGGGGACAGGGGCTACTACGAGCAGTACTTC; cdr3_aa: CARGDRGYYEQYF
cdr3_length: 15; clone_size: .; j_call: TRBJ2-7; v_call: TRBV4-3; d_call: TRBD2; cdr3_nt: TGCGCCAGCAGCCACCTGGACGGGGGGTCCTACGAGCAGTACTTC; cdr3_aa: CASSHLDGGSYEQYF
cdr3_length: 15; clone_size: once; j_call: TRBJ2-7; v_call: TRBV5-4; d_call: .; cdr3_nt: TGTGCCAGCAGCTTGGTCGGGGGAGTGTCCTACGAGCAGTACTTC; cdr3_aa: CASSLVGGVSYEQYF
cdr3_length: 12; clone_size: .; j_call: TRBJ1-2; v_call: TRBV2; d_call: .; cdr3_nt: TGTGCCAGCAGTGGGGGGCCCGAGGGCTACACCTTC; cdr3_aa: CASSGGPEGYTF
cdr3_length: 13; clone_size: few; j_call: TRBJ1-1; v_call: TRBV7-8; d_call: .; cdr3_nt: TGTGCCAGCTCGCTAGAGCGGCGTAGTGAAGCTTTCTTT; cdr3_aa: CASSLERRSEAFF
cdr3_length: 14; clone_size: .; j_call: TRBJ2-7; v_call: TRBV6-5; d_call: .; cdr3_nt: TGTGCCAGCAGCCCCAGCAGGCAATCCTACGAGCAGTACTTC; cdr3_aa: CASSPSRQSYEQYF
cdr3_length: 16; clone_size: .; j_call: TRBJ2-3; v_call: TRBV19; d_call: TRBD2; cdr3_nt: TGTGCCAGTAGTATGTTGACTAGCGGGTCTGGAGATACGCAGTATTTT; cdr3_aa: CASSMLTSGSGDTQYF
cdr3_length: 11; clone_size: once; j_call: TRBJ2-7; v_call: TRBV15; d_call: .; cdr3_nt: TGTGCCACCAGCCAGGGATACGAGCAGTACTTC; cdr3_aa: CATSQGYEQYF
cdr3_length: 12; clone_size: .; j_call: TRBJ1-5; v_call: TRBV29-1; d_call: .; cdr3_nt: TGCAGCGTTGGAGGAGTCGATCAGCCCCAGCATTTT; cdr3_aa: CSVGGVDQPQHF
cdr3_length: 12; clone_size: .; j_call: TRBJ2-5; v_call: TRBV30; d_call: .; cdr3_nt: TGTGCCTGGAGTGTAAGCCCTAACCCGTCGTACTTC; cdr3_aa: CAWSVSPNPSYF
cdr3_length: 15; clone_size: .; j_call: TRBJ2-3; v_call: TRBV10-3; d_call: TRBD1; cdr3_nt: TGTGCCATCAGTGCTGACAGGGGCCCCGATCATACGCAGTATTTT; cdr3_aa: CAISADRGPDHTQYF
cdr3_length: 12; clone_size: .; j_call: TRBJ2-2; v_call: TRBV5-4; d_call: .; cdr3_nt: TGTGCCAGCAGCCTCAACAGGGGGGAGCTGTTTTTT; cdr3_aa: CASSLNRGELFF
cdr3_length: 16; clone_size: once; j_call: TRBJ2-2; v_call: TRBV11-2; d_call: .; cdr3_nt: TGTGCCAGCAGCTTAATCGTAGGGGCCAACACCGGGGAGCTGTTTTTT; cdr3_aa: CASSLIVGANTGELFF
cdr3_length: 15; clone_size: .; j_call: TRBJ2-1; v_call: TRBV19; d_call: TRBD2; cdr3_nt: TGTGCCAGTAGTAAGGGGCGGGAGCCGCACAATGAGCAGTTCTTC; cdr3_aa: CASSKGREPHNEQFF
cdr3_length: 18; clone_size: .; j_call: TRBJ1-5; v_call: TRBV28; d_call: .; cdr3_nt: TGTGCCAGCAGTTTACAGGGGCTCCCTGCTTGGGTACGGCAGCCCCAGCATTTT; cdr3_aa: CASSLQGLPAWVRQPQHF
cdr3_length: 17; clone_size: .; j_call: TRBJ2-6; v_call: TRBV19; d_call: .; cdr3_nt: TGTGCCAGTAGTCTCAGGGGCCTCCTCTCTGGGGCCAACGTCCTGACTTTC; cdr3_aa: CASSLRGLLSGANVLTF
cdr3_length: 13; clone_size: .; j_call: TRBJ2-7; v_call: TRBV27; d_call: TRBD2; cdr3_nt: TGTGCCAGCAGTTGGGGGAACGGGAGGGAGCAGTACTTC; cdr3_aa: CASSWGNGREQYF
cdr3_length: 14; clone_size: .; j_call: TRBJ1-1; v_call: TRBV27; d_call: .; cdr3_nt: TGTGCCAGTCACAGTTCCGTTATGAACACTGAAGCTTTCTTT; cdr3_aa: CASHSSVMNTEAFF
cdr3_length: 15; clone_size: .; j_call: TRBJ1-1; v_call: TRBV27; d_call: .; cdr3_nt: TGTGCCAGCAGTTTAGGGGGGGGGACGAACACTGAAGCTTTCTTT; cdr3_aa: CASSLGGGTNTEAFF
cdr3_length: 15; clone_size: .; j_call: TRBJ2-7; v_call: TRBV28; d_call: .; cdr3_nt: TGTGCCAGCAGTCCCCCGGCACAGGGAAAGTACGAGCAGTACTTC; cdr3_aa: CASSPPAQGKYEQYF
cdr3_length: 14; clone_size: .; j_call: TRBJ1-2; v_call: TRBV28; d_call: TRBD1; cdr3_nt: TGTGCCATAGAACCCCGGGACAGGGGTCTGGGCTACACCTTC; cdr3_aa: CAIEPRDRGLGYTF
cdr3_length: 17; clone_size: .; j_call: TRBJ1-5; v_call: TRBV2; d_call: .; cdr3_nt: TGTGCCAGCAGCGTAGACAGGCCTCCCTCTCACAATCAGCCCCAGCATTTT; cdr3_aa: CASSVDRPPSHNQPQHF